What follows describes a single T cell receptor (beta chain). These data belong to a study of blood T cell repertoires in COVID-19. Only in-frame clones appear in the TCRdb table, and some are missing; sequencing was by immunoSEQ multiplex PCR. The sample carries about 53,000 clones, 90% to 95% recorded once. The CDR3 has 20 amino acids. CDR1 LGHNA and CDR2 YNFKEQ come from the germline V gene. V lost 2 bases and J 4 bases, leaving 27 bases between the germline ends. This clonotype originated in a human donor in a cohort sampled during active COVID-19. The sample taken for sequencing was peripheral blood. The genes are TRBV4-2 and TRBJ1-5; the D gene is possibly TRBD1 (5 bases). The CDR3 coding sequence is TGTGCCAGCAGCCAATTTCTGGAGGGGAGCAGAGACGGAAGTAATCAGCCCCAGCATTTT. Encoded protein: CASSQFLEGSRDGSNQPQHF.